The 5 T cell receptor beta chains below all came from one sample that was sequenced in a study of blood T cell repertoires in COVID-19. Clones were sequenced by immunoSEQ multiplex PCR, and TCRdb holds only the in-frame ones, with some missing. The sample carries roughly 100,000 clones, about 90% recorded once. Sequencing used peripheral blood. Receptors were obtained from a human donor in a cohort sampled during active COVID-19.

This clone was seen only once. This chain links TRBV28 with TRBJ1-1, with 7 bases identical to TRBD1. The CDR3 is 15 amino acids. Germline CDR1 reads MDHEN; CDR2 reads SYDVKM. With V trimmed by 3 bases and J by 7 bases, 11 bases remained unmatched. CDR3 amino acids: CASSFLRGLWVEAFF. As DNA, the CDR3 is TGTGCCAGCAGTTTTCTAAGGGGGCTATGGGTTGAAGCTTTCTTT.

The chain employs TRBV6-5 and TRBJ2-7, with a weak D call TRBD2 (6 bases). V was trimmed by 2 bases and J by 7 bases, leaving 12 bases between them. The germline V gene encodes CDR1 MNHEY and CDR2 SVGAGI. This CDR3 is 13 amino acids long. CDR3 coding DNA: TGTGCCAGCAGTTACCCGGGCGGGAAGGAGCAGTACTTC. Amino acids: CASSYPGGKEQYF.

The CDR3 region has the DNA TGTGCCAGCAGACCGAGGACAGCCTCTAATGAAAAACTGTTTTTT. This encodes CASRPRTASNEKLFF. The chain has TRBV2 and TRBJ1-4; D may be TRBD1 (6 bases). The CDR3 contains 15 residues. Looked up from germline, CDR1 is SNHLY and CDR2 is FYNNEI. Trimming removed 6 bases from V and 3 bases from J, with 14 bases in between. Full variable domain (missing parts from reference TRBV2 and TRBJ1-4): EPEVTQTPSHQVTQMGQEVILRCVPISNHLYFYWYRQILGQKVEFLVSFYNNEISEKSEIFDDQFSVERPDGSNFTLKIRSTKLEDSAMYFCASRPRTASNEKLFFGSGTQLSVL.

As for this clone: The junction and the germline gene differ at one end; a read error may be behind it. The chain carries TRBV6-4 and TRBJ1-4; D unresolved. Germline V lookup: CDR1 MRHNA, CDR2 SNTAGT. The length of the CDR3 is 14 residues. In DNA form, the CDR3 reads TGTGCCAGCAGCGACTCGCGTCAAGTTGATAGACTGTTTTTT. This sequence encodes CASSDSRQVDRLFF.

This chain links TRBV9 with TRBJ2-5; tentatively, D is TRBD1 (7 bases). Trimming shortened V by 4 bases and J by 3 bases, and 19 bases separated the two germline ends. The CDR3 contains 16 residues. Germline-derived CDR1 and CDR2 are SGDLS and YYNGEE. The CDR3 region has the DNA TGTGCCAGCAGCCAGGAGGGGGCAGGGTTGGAAGAGACCCAGTACTTC. It translates to CASSQEGAGLEETQYF.